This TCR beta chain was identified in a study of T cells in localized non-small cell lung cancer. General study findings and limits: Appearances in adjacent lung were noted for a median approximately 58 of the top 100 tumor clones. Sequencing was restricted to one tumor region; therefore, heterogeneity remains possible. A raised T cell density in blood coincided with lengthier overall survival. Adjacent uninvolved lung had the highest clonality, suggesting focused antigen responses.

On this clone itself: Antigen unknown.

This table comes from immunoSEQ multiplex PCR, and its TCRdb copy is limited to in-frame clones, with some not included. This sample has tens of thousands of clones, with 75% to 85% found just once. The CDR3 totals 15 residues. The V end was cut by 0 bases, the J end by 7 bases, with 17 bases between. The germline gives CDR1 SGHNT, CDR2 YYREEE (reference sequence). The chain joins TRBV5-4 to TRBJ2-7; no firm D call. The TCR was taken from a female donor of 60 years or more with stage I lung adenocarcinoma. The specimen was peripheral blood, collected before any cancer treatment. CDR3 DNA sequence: TGTGCCAGCAGCTTGGCCCACACTCCTACGTTGGAGCAGTACTTC. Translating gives CASSLAHTPTLEQYF.